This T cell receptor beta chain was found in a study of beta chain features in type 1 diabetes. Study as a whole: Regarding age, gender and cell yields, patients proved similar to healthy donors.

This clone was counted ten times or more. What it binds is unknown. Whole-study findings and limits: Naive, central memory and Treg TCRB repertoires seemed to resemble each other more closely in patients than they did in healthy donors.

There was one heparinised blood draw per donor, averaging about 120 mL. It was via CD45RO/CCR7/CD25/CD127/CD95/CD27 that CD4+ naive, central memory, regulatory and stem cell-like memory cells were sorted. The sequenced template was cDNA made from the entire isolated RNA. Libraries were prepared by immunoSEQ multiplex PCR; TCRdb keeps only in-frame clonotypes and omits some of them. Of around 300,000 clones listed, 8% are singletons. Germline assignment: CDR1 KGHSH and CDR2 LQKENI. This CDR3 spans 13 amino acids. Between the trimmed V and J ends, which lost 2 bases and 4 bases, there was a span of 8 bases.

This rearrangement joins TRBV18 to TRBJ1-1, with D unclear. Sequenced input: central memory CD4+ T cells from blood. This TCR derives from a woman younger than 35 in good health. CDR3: CASSPTPTTEAFF. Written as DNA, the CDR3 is TGTGCCAGCTCACCAACCCCGACCACTGAAGCTTTCTTT.